Listed here are 5 T cell receptor beta chains from one sample, sequenced in a study of neoadjuvant nivolumab and ipilimumab in lung cancer (dated by TCRdb to 2020 to 2022). This sample's time point label indicates: at surgical resection after neoadjuvant nivolumab +/- ipilimumab. To prepare the library, the immunoSEQ multiplex PCR assay was applied. TCRdb's version of the immuneACCESS table is confined to in-frame rearrangements and falls short of the full clone set. An unresolved V gene accounts for under half of the shortfall where checked; the remainder is of unknown origin. The sample table contains about 26,000 clones; only one count was recorded for about 81% of them. The leading ten clones occupy about 9% of the sample. The material was tumor tissue, obtained after neoadjuvant nivolumab, alone or with ipilimumab, at or shortly before surgery. Source of these receptors: an adult with non-small cell lung cancer.

The CDR3 region is CAGKREREQFF. The CDR3 DNA reads TGTGCCGGGAAGCGGGAGCGGGAGCAGTTCTTC. The rearrangement joins TRBV30 to TRBJ2-1; 8 bases map to TRBD2. The germline V gene has CDR1 GTSNPN and CDR2 SVGIG (reference sequence). This CDR3 is built from 11 residues. Losses at the gene ends were 8 bases for V and 10 bases for J; bases not matched to a gene: 7. The variable domain in full, with the rest retrieved from reference TRBV30 and TRBJ2-1, is SQTIHQWPATLVQPVGSPLSLECTVEGTSNPNLYWYRQAAGRGLQLLFYSVGIGQISSEVPQNLSASRPQDRQFILSSKKLLLSDSGFYLCAGKREREQFFGPGTRLTVL.

The rearrangement links TRBV11-2 to TRBJ1-1; D may be TRBD1 (5 bases). Trimming stripped 1 base from V and 7 bases from J, with 13 bases between. CDR3 length: 14 residues. Germline CDR1 is SGHAT and CDR2 is FQNNGV. CDR3 in amino acids: CASSLGGDSNEAFF. Written as DNA, the CDR3 is TGTGCCAGCAGCTTAGGGGGCGACAGCAATGAAGCTTTCTTT.

This clone is classed as medium-sized. The V gene is TRBV5-4, the J gene TRBJ1-1; no clear D. The CDR3 length is 12 residues. The germline V gene has CDR1 SGHNT and CDR2 YYREEE (reference sequence). The V and J ends lost 0 bases and 8 bases respectively, with 8 bases between them. The CDR3 DNA reads as TGTGCCAGCAGCTTGGGGGTGGGAGAAGCTTTCTTT. Its translation is CASSLGVGEAFF. The full variable domain, with the rest looked up from reference TRBV5-4 and TRBJ1-1, is ETGVTQSPTHLIKTRGQQVTLRCSSQSGHNTVSWYQQALGQGPQFIFQYYREEENGRGNFPPRFSGLQFPNYSSELNVNALELDDSALYLCASSLGVGEAFFGQGTRLTVV.

The chain couples TRBV4-2 to TRBJ2-3; 7 bases are shared with TRBD2. This CDR3 has 15 amino acids. Losses at the gene ends were 0 bases for V and 4 bases for J; bases not matched to a gene: 4. CDR1 and CDR2 (germline): LGHNA, YNFKEQ. The CDR3 coding sequence is TGTGCCAGCAGCCAAGAAGGCGGGAGTGCAGATACGCAGTATTTT. Its translation: CASSQEGGSADTQYF.

Here the CDR3 reads CAWKHRGFESVYEQYF. The CDR3, as DNA: TGTGCCTGGAAACACAGGGGATTTGAGTCTGTCTACGAGCAGTACTTC. The chain has TRBV30 and TRBJ2-7; 7 bases line up with TRBD1. This CDR3 has 16 residues. With V trimmed by 4 bases and J by 3 bases, 15 bases remained unmatched. The germline CDR1 and CDR2 sequences are GTSNPN and SVGIG (reference sequence).